This TCR beta chain was captured in a study of shared clonotypes between healthy human individuals. Clones were read by immunoSEQ multiplex PCR, and TCRdb kept only the in-frame ones, dropping some. Among 2 million to 2.5 million clones listed, about 90% were seen once. The source material was naive CD4+ T cells from PBMCs. As for subset: CD45RA+ positively selected. The receptor's source is a man younger than 30 in good health. Some clones in this sample may be carry-over from other donors' samples.

For the CDR3, the DNA is TGTGCCAGCAGCTTATCGACTAGATTCTACAATGAGCAGTTCTTC. Translation: CASSLSTRFYNEQFF. The chain joins TRBV11-3 to TRBJ2-1, with D possibly matching TRBD2 (6 bases). CDR3 size: 15 residues. The V end lost 2 bases, the J end lost 3 bases, and 11 bases lay between the germline ends. From germline, CDR1 is SGHNT and CDR2 YENEEA.